These 21 T cell receptor beta chains originate from one sample sequenced in a study of cytomegalovirus exposure and HLA in healthy donors. Assay: immunoSEQ multiplex PCR; the TCRdb copy retains only in-frame clones and omits some. Here the sample spans 71,000 or so clones, approximately 96% being singletons. The material sequenced was PBMCs. All receptors come from a man in his late teens or twenties in good health and CMV-seropositive.

This clone was observed once. The V call is TRBV27, the J call TRBJ2-5, with a weak D call TRBD2 (6 bases). This CDR3 has 11 amino acids. Germline V gene data show CDR1 as MNHEY and CDR2 as SMNVEV (reference sequence). Trimming shortened V by 3 bases and J by 7 bases, and 6 bases separated the two germline ends. CDR3: CASSFGGTQYF. The CDR3 bases are TGTGCCAGCAGTTTCGGGGGGACCCAGTACTTC.

The sample holds one count of this clone. V usage is TRBV7-9 and J usage is TRBJ2-1, with 16 nucleotides matching TRBD2. Germline values: CDR1 SEHNR, CDR2 FQNEAQ (reference sequence). The CDR3 length is 17 residues. V was pared by 6 bases and J by 8 bases, with 10 bases of the junction left unmatched. The CDR3 region has the DNA TGTGCCAGCAGTATGGATCTGGGGACTAGCGGGAGGGATGAGCAGTTCTTC. This gives the protein CASSMDLGTSGRDEQFF.

A single count supports this clone. V and J are TRBV5-6 and TRBJ1-2; TRBD1 might be the D (6 bases). Trimming left V 1 base short and J 0 bases short, with 16 bases between. CDR3 length equals 17 residues. Per the germline V gene, CDR1 is SGHDT and CDR2 is YYEEEE. The CDR3 nucleotides read TGTGCCAGCAGCTTGTTCCGTCGACAGGAGACTAACTATGGCTACACCTTC. Translating gives CASSLFRRQETNYGYTF.

This sequence joins TRBV5-1 and TRBJ1-2, with TRBD1 matching 11 bases. The CDR3 has 15 residues. Germline assignment: CDR1 SGHRS and CDR2 YFSETQ. Trimming cost V 4 bases and J 0 bases; bases outside gene matches: 2. The CDR3 loop reads CASSGGQGANYGYTF. CDR3 DNA: TGCGCCAGCAGCGGGGGACAGGGGGCTAACTATGGCTACACCTTC.

The genes are TRBV7-2 and TRBJ2-7, with D perhaps matching TRBD2 (6 bases). The CDR3 has 17 residues. The germline V gene has CDR1 SGHTA and CDR2 FQGNSA. Trimming took off 5 bases at V and 0 bases at J, with 20 bases between the two ends. The chain's CDR3 is CASSERGGGYNSYEQYF. CDR3 sequence (DNA): TGTGCCAGCAGCGAAAGGGGTGGAGGGTATAACTCCTACGAGCAGTACTTC. Combining the CDR3 with reference TRBV7-2 and TRBJ2-7 gives the whole variable domain GAGVSQSPSNKVTEKGKDVELRCDPISGHTALYWYRQSLGQGLEFLIYFQGNSAPDKSGLPSDRFSAERTGGSVSTLTIQRTQQEDSAVYLCASSERGGGYNSYEQYFGPGTRLTVT.

CDR3 sequence reads: CAWSVALNTGELFF. Here the CDR3 DNA reads TGTGCCTGGAGTGTAGCCTTGAACACCGGGGAGCTGTTTTTT. V usage is TRBV30 and J usage is TRBJ2-2; D is uncertain. The CDR3 length is 14 residues. Per germline, CDR1 GTSNPN and CDR2 SVGIG (reference sequence). Between the trimmed V and J ends, which lost 0 bases and 1 base, there was a span of 6 bases.

The CDR3 DNA follows: TGTGCCAGCAGCCATCGATTTGGGCACCAAGAGACCCAGTACTTC. Residues: CASSHRFGHQETQYF. The chain uses TRBV5-5 and TRBJ2-5; no firm D call. This CDR3 has 15 amino acids. CDR1 SGHKS and CDR2 YYEKEE come from the germline V gene (reference sequence). Trimming took 4 bases from V and 0 from J, leaving 13 bases between them.

The chain recombines TRBV5-4 with TRBJ2-7; tentatively, D is TRBD2 (6 bases). The V end was cut by 0 bases, the J end by 0 bases, with 10 bases between. There are 15 residues in the CDR3. CDR1 SGHNT and CDR2 YYREEE come from the germline V gene (reference sequence). CDR3 nucleotides: TGTGCCAGCAGCTTGGAGGTAGCGGACTCCTACGAGCAGTACTTC. Translated: CASSLEVADSYEQYF.

The V gene is TRBV5-8, the J gene TRBJ2-3, with a tentative D call TRBD1 (6 bases). The CDR3 consists of 15 residues. V was pared by 2 bases and J by 2 bases, with 12 bases between. Germline V lookup: CDR1 SGHTS, CDR2 YDEGEE. Written as DNA, the CDR3 is TGTGCCAGCAGCTTCCGCGACAGGATCACAGATACGCAGTATTTT. Amino acids: CASSFRDRITDTQYF.

CDR3 bases: TGTGCCAGCAGCAAACTAATAAGAGGAGCCCAAGAGACCCAGTACTTC. Translation gives CASSKLIRGAQETQYF. The chain recombines TRBV28 with TRBJ2-5; D unclear. Trimming took 6 bases from V and 1 from J, leaving 18 bases between them. This CDR3 is built from 16 residues. CDR1 and CDR2 from the germline V gene are MDHEN and SYDVKM.

The chain couples TRBV4-1 to TRBJ1-5; D is possibly TRBD1 (5 bases). Germline V lookup: CDR1 MGHRA, CDR2 YSYEKL. V shed 6 bases and J shed 6 bases, with 21 bases lying between them. CDR3 length equals 16 residues. The CDR3: CASRLNWGVVGQPQHF. In DNA, the CDR3 is TGCGCCAGCAGACTAAACTGGGGGGTCGTTGGTCAGCCCCAGCATTTT.

The chain is built from TRBV30 and TRBJ1-1, with D unclear. CDR3 length: 13 residues. CDR1 is GTSNPN, CDR2 SVGIG, per germline (reference sequence). V lost 4 bases to trimming and J lost 3 bases, with 12 bases between them. The CDR3 bases are TGTGCCTGGATCCAAAGCCTCCACACTGAAGCTTTCTTT. It encodes CAWIQSLHTEAFF.

Concerning this clone: Other DNA variants within this sample encode the same CDR3. The chain recombines TRBV28 with TRBJ2-3, with D possibly TRBD2 on 5 matching bases. With 7 bases removed from V and 0 bases from J, the gap between germline ends came to 8 bases. The germline V gene has CDR1 MDHEN and CDR2 SYDVKM. This CDR3 spans 13 amino acids. The CDR3: CASTPGSTDTQYF. For the CDR3, the DNA is TGTGCCAGCACCCCGGGGAGCACAGATACGCAGTATTTT.

This chain uses TRBV19 with TRBJ2-5, with TRBD1 as a possible D gene (6 bases). Germline V gene sequence: CDR1 LNHDA, CDR2 SQIVND (reference sequence). This CDR3 is built from 13 residues. V dropped 8 bases and J dropped 7 bases, with 17 bases sitting between them. The DNA of the CDR3 is TGTGCCAGTGGCGGTCTGCCAGGGGCGACCCAGTACTTC. This codes for CASGGLPGATQYF.

The genes are TRBV9 and TRBJ2-2, with 9 bases that match TRBD2. Germline assignment: CDR1 SGDLS and CDR2 YYNGEE. The CDR3 length is 15 residues. The ends lost 2 bases at V and 4 bases at J; junction bases unmatched: 3. CDR3 sequence: CASSVSGGSTGELFF. The CDR3 region has the DNA TGTGCCAGCAGCGTTAGCGGGGGCAGCACCGGGGAGCTGTTTTTT.

The V and J genes are TRBV2 and TRBJ2-5, with 8 bases identical to TRBD2. CDR1 and CDR2 (germline): SNHLY, FYNNEI. The CDR3 extends over 15 amino acids. V lost 5 bases, J lost 1 base, and 6 bases stayed unmatched. The DNA for the CDR3 is TGTGCCAGCAGTCCCCAGCTAGCGGGCCAAGAGACCCAGTACTTC. It encodes CASSPQLAGQETQYF.

The rearrangement links TRBV9 to TRBJ1-2; possible D gene TRBD1, 6 bases. The CDR3 loop spans 16 amino acids. The V and J ends lost 0 bases and 2 bases respectively, with 14 bases between them. CDR1 SGDLS and CDR2 YYNGEE come from the germline V gene. The CDR3 sequence: CASSVGDRMGNYGYTF. The CDR3 DNA reads as TGTGCCAGCAGCGTAGGCGACAGGATGGGCAACTATGGCTACACCTTC.

This chain uses TRBV6-1 with TRBJ2-1, with D tentatively TRBD2 (5 bases). Trimming cost V 0 bases and J 7 bases, with 13 bases left between them. There are 15 residues in the CDR3. Germline V lookup: CDR1 MNHNS, CDR2 SASEGT. The chain's CDR3 is CASSEASDGGNEQFF. CDR3 DNA: TGTGCCAGCAGTGAAGCAAGTGACGGAGGTAATGAGCAGTTCTTC.

This clone was seen once. V is TRBV6-4 and J is TRBJ2-2, with D possibly TRBD1 on 5 matching bases. The germline gives CDR1 MRHNA, CDR2 SNTAGT. This CDR3 comprises 13 residues. V lost 4 bases and J lost 4, with 7 bases in between. The chain's CDR3 is CASSGTLTGELFF. The DNA for the CDR3 is TGTGCCAGCAGTGGGACACTCACCGGGGAGCTGTTTTTT.

This clone was counted only a few times. The chain employs TRBV4-1 and TRBJ1-1, with TRBD1 identical over 7 bases. The CDR3 is 17 residues long. V dropped 6 bases and J dropped 5; count of bases not matched to a gene: 18. The germline V gene has CDR1 MGHRA and CDR2 YSYEKL. The CDR3 nucleotides are TGCGCCAGCAGGAGAGCCAGGACAGGAGACGGGACGACTGAAGCTTTCTTT. It yields the protein CASRRARTGDGTTEAFF.

This chain links TRBV6-1 with TRBJ1-2; D is possibly TRBD1 (6 bases). Trimming stripped 2 bases from V and 5 bases from J, with 15 bases between. The germline gives CDR1 MNHNS, CDR2 SASEGT. This CDR3 spans 15 amino acids. Here the CDR3 DNA reads TGTGCCAGCAGTGAAACGCCCGGGACAACATATGGCTACACCTTC. Translated: CASSETPGTTYGYTF.